A selection of T cell receptor beta chains follows, all from one sample in a study of Graves' ophthalmopathy and Graves' hyperthyroidism. MiXCR, applied by TCRdb to the multiplex PCR reads, yields one record per CDR3 protein. The sample lists around 36,000 distinct CDR3 sequences; 50% were seen once. The sample was peripheral blood. These receptors all come from an adult woman with stable Graves' hyperthyroidism. Each CDR3 is given with its conserved first and last residue. A D gene is named only where the DNA matches it firmly. Part of the rows lack a size; the others show once, few, many or a class for expanded clones.

V gene,J gene,clone size,D gene,CDR3 protein,CDR3 DNA
TRBV10-3,TRBJ1-5,few,.,CAISESGGGRTQPQHF,TGTGCCATCAGTGAGTCGGGAGGGGGTCGTACTCAGCCCCAGCATTTT
TRBV15,TRBJ2-6,.,TRBD2,CATSSRGGAGANVLTF,TGTGCCACCAGCAGCCGGGGGGGCGCTGGGGCCAACGTCCTGACTTTC
TRBV5-1,TRBJ2-3,few,.,CASSVSPSTDTQYF,TGCGCCAGCAGCGTTAGCCCAAGCACAGATACGCAGTATTTT
TRBV7-9,TRBJ2-3,many,TRBD2,CASSPSAGGPDTQYF,TGTGCCAGCAGCCCCTCGGCGGGAGGGCCGGATACGCAGTATTTT
TRBV6-5,TRBJ1-1,many,TRBD1,CASSSGTGNTEAFF,TGTGCCAGCAGTTCCGGGACAGGGAACACTGAAGCTTTCTTT
TRBV29-1,TRBJ2-2,.,TRBD2,CSTRTSGSFNTGELFF,TGCAGCACACGGACTAGCGGGAGTTTTAACACCGGGGAGCTGTTTTTT
TRBV2,TRBJ1-5,.,TRBD1,CARGSGTGNQPQHF,TGTGCCAGAGGATCCGGGACAGGGAATCAGCCCCAGCATTTT
TRBV15,TRBJ2-7,.,TRBD2,CATSRDGASGRAYEQYF,TGTGCCACCAGCAGAGATGGGGCTAGCGGGAGGGCCTACGAGCAGTACTTC
TRBV14,TRBJ2-6,many,.,CASSQSGSNVLTF,TGTGCCAGCAGCCAATCCGGGTCCAACGTCCTGACTTTC
TRBV3-1,TRBJ1-1,many,.,CASSQETDGTEAFF,TGTGCCAGCAGCCAAGAGACCGACGGCACTGAAGCTTTCTTT
TRBV20-1,TRBJ2-3,many,TRBD2,CSARGEGRDTQYF,TGCAGTGCTAGAGGGGAGGGTCGAGATACGCAGTATTTT
TRBV10-3,TRBJ1-5,.,.,CAISARGESNQPQHF,TGTGCCATCAGTGCTAGGGGTGAGAGCAATCAGCCCCAGCATTTT
TRBV10-3,TRBJ1-1,.,TRBD1,CAISGTGMNTEAFF,TGTGCCATCAGTGGGACAGGGATGAACACTGAAGCTTTCTTT
TRBV7-9,TRBJ1-2,.,TRBD1,CASSSGTAVYGYTF,TGTGCCAGCAGTTCCGGGACAGCCGTCTATGGCTACACCTTC
TRBV9,TRBJ2-7,many,.,CASSVDGQGDYEQYF,TGTGCCAGCAGCGTAGATGGGCAGGGCGACTACGAGCAGTACTTC
TRBV6-5,TRBJ2-7,once,.,CASSGQLSYEQYF,TGTGCCAGCAGCGGACAGCTGTCCTACGAGCAGTACTTC
TRBV29-1,TRBJ1-5,.,TRBD1,CSAKGDRGGQPQHF,TGCAGCGCCAAAGGGGACAGGGGAGGGCAGCCCCAGCATTTT
TRBV5-1,TRBJ1-1,.,TRBD1,CASSWGDRITEAFF,TGTGCCAGCAGCTGGGGGGACAGGATCACTGAAGCTTTCTTT
TRBV10-2,TRBJ1-1,.,TRBD1,CASGPGQLNTEAFF,TGCGCCAGCGGACCGGGACAGCTGAACACTGAAGCTTTCTTT
TRBV25-1,TRBJ2-7,.,.,CASSAPPTRSSYEQYF,TGTGCCAGCAGTGCCCCTCCAACCAGGAGCTCCTACGAGCAGTACTTC
TRBV19,TRBJ2-1,few,TRBD2,CASSILAGANNEQFF,TGTGCCAGTAGTATCCTAGCGGGAGCAAACAATGAGCAGTTCTTC
TRBV7-9,TRBJ1-5,.,.,CASSLAGAAQPQHF,TGTGCCAGCAGCTTAGCTGGTGCGGCTCAGCCCCAGCATTTT
TRBV20-1,TRBJ2-7,.,TRBD2,CSVEVSTSGSQYF,TGCAGCGTTGAAGTCTCGACTAGCGGGAGCCAGTACTTC
TRBV7-2,TRBJ2-7,many,.,CASSLSTWGTSYEQYF,TGTGCCAGCAGCCTCTCCACCTGGGGAACCTCCTACGAGCAGTACTTC
TRBV10-3,TRBJ1-6,.,.,CAIRWTDNSPLHF,TGTGCCATCAGATGGACAGATAATTCACCCCTCCACTTT
TRBV5-1,TRBJ1-6,.,TRBD1,CASRYGTGDSPLHF,TGCGCCAGCCGCTATGGGACAGGGGACTCACCCCTCCACTTT
TRBV12-3/TRBV12-4,TRBJ1-2,many,.,CASSPGAQNYGYTF,TGTGCCAGCAGCCCAGGGGCCCAGAACTATGGCTACACCTTC
TRBV24-1,TRBJ2-3,many,.,CATSDSRKKHTDTQYF,TGTGCCACCAGTGACTCCCGGAAGAAGCACACAGATACGCAGTATTTT
TRBV12-3/TRBV12-4,TRBJ2-6,.,TRBD2,CASSFGTSGSRLGANVLTF,TGTGCCAGCAGTTTCGGGACTAGCGGGAGTCGCTTAGGGGCCAACGTCCTGACTTTC
TRBV2,TRBJ2-5,.,TRBD1,CASSKDRGTETQYF,TGTGCCAGCAGTAAGGACAGGGGGACAGAGACCCAGTACTTC
TRBV5-1,TRBJ2-7,.,.,CASSFTGAIHEQYF,TGCGCCAGCAGCTTCACGGGGGCCATCCACGAGCAGTACTTC
TRBV4-2,TRBJ2-5,.,TRBD2,CASSQVAGVRETQYF,TGTGCCAGCAGCCAAGTGGCGGGAGTTCGGGAGACCCAGTACTTC
TRBV29-1,TRBJ1-1,.,.,CSGENTEAFF,TGCAGCGGGGAAAACACTGAAGCTTTCTTT
TRBV7-2,TRBJ2-7,once,.,CASSYSRQLSF,TGTGCCAGCAGTTACTCGAGACAGCTGTCCTTC
TRBV29-1,TRBJ1-3,.,.,CSVLGNTIYF,TGCAGCGTGCTAGGAAACACCATATATTTT
TRBV7-9,TRBJ2-5,many,.,CASSLSLGWETQYF,TGTGCCAGCAGCTTATCGCTAGGCTGGGAGACCCAGTACTTC
TRBV6-1,TRBJ2-7,.,.,CASRTAYEQYF,TGTGCCAGCAGGACGGCGTACGAGCAGTACTTC
TRBV2,TRBJ2-6,.,.,CASSLAVAGANVLTF,TGTGCCAGCAGCTTAGCAGTTGCTGGGGCCAACGTCCTGACTTTC
TRBV11-2,TRBJ2-1,few,TRBD1,CASSRAPGQGIYNEQFF,TGTGCCAGCAGCCGAGCACCGGGACAGGGAATTTACAATGAGCAGTTCTTC
TRBV30,TRBJ1-1,many,.,CAWSVTLNTEAFF,TGTGCCTGGAGTGTGACACTGAACACTGAAGCTTTCTTT
TRBV9,TRBJ1-2,.,.,CASSAPRGGSNGYTF,TGTGCCAGCAGCGCCCCCCGCGGGGGCAGTAATGGCTACACCTTC
TRBV20-1,TRBJ1-1,few,.,CSASRAPNTEAFF,TGCAGTGCTAGTCGGGCTCCGAACACTGAAGCTTTCTTT
TRBV7-8,TRBJ2-5,few,TRBD2,CASSLAGTSQETQYF,TGTGCCAGCAGCTTAGCGGGGACTAGCCAAGAGACCCAGTACTTC
TRBV4-3,TRBJ2-7,.,.,CASSQDQGTDYEQYF,TGCGCCAGCAGCCAAGATCAAGGGACGGATTACGAGCAGTACTTC
TRBV6-1,TRBJ1-1,many,.,CAISRALEAFF,TGTGCCATAAGCCGGGCCCTTGAAGCTTTCTTT
TRBV29-1,TRBJ2-7,.,TRBD1,CSVDRGREQYF,TGCAGCGTCGACAGGGGTCGAGAGCAGTACTTC
TRBV7-3,TRBJ1-5,once,.,CASSSGGDQPQHF,TGTGCCAGCAGCTCGGGGGGGGATCAGCCCCAGCATTTT
TRBV4-1,TRBJ1-2,many,.,CASSQLDRGAQSSYTF,TGCGCCAGCAGCCAACTGGATAGAGGGGCTCAAAGTAGCTACACCTTC
TRBV7-2,TRBJ1-5,.,TRBD1,CASSPGQGAGQPQHF,TGTGCCAGCAGCCCGGGACAGGGGGCGGGTCAGCCCCAGCATTTT
TRBV20-1,TRBJ2-1,.,.,CSANRNEQFF,TGCAGTGCTAACCGGAATGAGCAGTTCTTC
TRBV20-1,TRBJ2-7,medium-sized,.,CSARSEAPEQYF,TGCAGTGCTAGATCAGAGGCCCCCGAGCAGTACTTC
TRBV20-1,TRBJ2-3,many,.,CSARDVGQGAFSGADTQYF,TGCAGTGCTAGAGATGTAGGTCAAGGGGCCTTCTCCGGAGCAGATACGCAGTATTTT
TRBV7-9,TRBJ1-5,.,.,CASSSTGQPQHF,TGTGCCAGCAGCTCAACAGGGCAGCCCCAGCATTTT